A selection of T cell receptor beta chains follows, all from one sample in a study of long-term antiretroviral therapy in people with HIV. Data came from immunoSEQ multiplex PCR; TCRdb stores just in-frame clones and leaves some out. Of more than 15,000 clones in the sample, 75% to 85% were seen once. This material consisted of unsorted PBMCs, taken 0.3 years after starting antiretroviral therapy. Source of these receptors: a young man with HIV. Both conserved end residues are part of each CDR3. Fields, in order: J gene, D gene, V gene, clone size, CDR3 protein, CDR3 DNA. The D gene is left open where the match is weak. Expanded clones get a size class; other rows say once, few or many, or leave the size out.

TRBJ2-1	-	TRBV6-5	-	CASSYGQAGGNEQFF	TGTGCCAGCAGTTACGGACAGGCCGGGGGAAATGAGCAGTTCTTC
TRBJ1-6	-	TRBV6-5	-	CASSYIPRVKNSPLHF	TGTGCCAGCAGTTACATCCCCAGGGTTAAAAATTCACCCCTCCACTTT
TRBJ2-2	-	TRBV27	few	CASSLMDTGELFF	TGTGCCAGCAGTTTAATGGACACCGGGGAGCTGTTTTTT
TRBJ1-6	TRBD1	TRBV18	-	CASSLKTGRDGSPLHF	TGTGCCAGCTCACTAAAGACAGGGCGGGATGGATCACCCCTCCACTTT
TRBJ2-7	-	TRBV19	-	CASSTKWDSKPITYEQYF	TGTGCCAGTAGTACCAAGTGGGACTCCAAACCTATAACCTACGAGCAGTACTTC
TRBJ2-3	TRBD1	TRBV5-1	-	CASTSGGQGVDTQYF	TGCGCCAGCACTTCAGGAGGACAGGGTGTAGATACGCAGTATTTT
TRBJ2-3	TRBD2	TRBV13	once	CASSLEASGGTDTQYF	TGTGCCAGCAGCTTAGAGGCTAGCGGGGGCACAGATACGCAGTATTTT
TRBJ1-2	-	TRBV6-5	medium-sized	CASSPPGNYGYTF	TGTGCCAGCAGTCCTCCAGGGAACTATGGCTACACCTTC
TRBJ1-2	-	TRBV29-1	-	CSARLQGRRNYGYTF	TGCAGCGCCCGGCTGCAGGGTCGCCGTAACTATGGCTACACCTTC
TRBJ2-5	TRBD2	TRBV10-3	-	CAISASGGEETQYF	TGTGCCATCAGTGCTAGCGGGGGGGAAGAGACCCAGTACTTC
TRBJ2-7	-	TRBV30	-	CAWSGGPPYEQYF	TGTGCCTGGAGCGGGGGGCCCCCCTACGAGCAGTACTTC
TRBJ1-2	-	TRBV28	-	CASSFNVQGYTF	TGTGCCAGCAGTTTCAACGTCCAAGGCTACACCTTC
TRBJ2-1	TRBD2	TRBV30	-	CAWSVPRGGYNEQFF	TGTGCCTGGAGTGTACCGCGGGGGGGTTACAATGAGCAGTTCTTC
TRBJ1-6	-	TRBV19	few	CASKDSGSSPLHF	TGTGCCAGTAAGGATAGTGGGAGCTCACCCCTCCACTTT
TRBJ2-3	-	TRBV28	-	CASSAPGLQIDTDTQYF	TGTGCCAGCAGTGCACCGGGACTCCAGATCGACACAGATACGCAGTATTTT
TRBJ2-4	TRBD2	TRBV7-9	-	CASSLDGGGWNIQYF	TGTGCCAGCAGCTTAGACGGGGGGGGCTGGAACATTCAGTACTTC